This T cell receptor beta chain was captured in a study of blood T cell repertoires in COVID-19. Study-wide background: PBMCs, B-cell-depleted T cells, or T cells were the source of the cDNA or gDNA that made up the material.

As handled by the study authors: Estimation of nucleated cell counts was performed using reference gene primer amplification. Data came from immunoSEQ multiplex PCR; TCRdb stores just in-frame clones and leaves some out. V and J calls and clone size are those listed in that table; D and trimming were worked out from the DNA. This sample carries 300,000 to 400,000 clones, roughly 88% of them seen once, and the ten largest clones take approximately 4%. Looked up from germline, CDR1 is LGHNA and CDR2 is YSLEER. This CDR3 has 14 residues. V was pared by 0 bases and J by 5 bases, with 7 bases between. The sequenced sample consisted of peripheral blood. The TCR comes from a woman aged 45-60 years with active or convalescent COVID-19. J is TRBJ1-4 and V is TRBV4-3, with D uncertain. CDR3 sequence (DNA): TGCGCCAGCAGCCAAGACTTCCTCAATGAAAAACTGTTTTTT. Its translation: CASSQDFLNEKLFF.